The 3 T cell receptor beta chains in this list originate from one sample, sequenced in a study of T cells in narcolepsy. TCRdb's copy holds only in-frame clones and misses some; the assay was immunoSEQ multiplex PCR. The data show 20,000 to 30,000 clones, roughly 80% seen once. Sequences were obtained from memory (CD45RA-) CD4+ T cells from blood. Every receptor here comes from a human donor in good health.

This chain joins TRBV19 and TRBJ1-1; no clear D gene. V was cut by 6 bases and J by 1 base, with 9 bases left in between. The germline V gene encodes CDR1 LNHDA and CDR2 SQIVND (reference sequence). CDR3 size: 13 residues. CDR3 loop: CASSLVRNTEAFF. DNA of the CDR3: TGTGCCAGTAGCCTTGTCAGGAACACTGAAGCTTTCTTT.

The chain carries TRBV5-1 and TRBJ1-4; the D gene is possibly TRBD1 (6 bases). This CDR3 contains 16 residues. The ends were cut back, 0 bases at V and 4 bases at J, with 13 bases in the middle. Germline V gene data show CDR1 as SGHRS and CDR2 as YFSETQ. CDR3 nucleotides: TGCGCCAGCAGCTTGGAGGGGGGCGCATTTAATGAAAAACTGTTTTTT. Amino acids: CASSLEGGAFNEKLFF.

Comments on this clone: Other DNA sequences in the same sample also yield this CDR3. The chain couples TRBV7-9 to TRBJ1-1; 10 bases fit TRBD1. Trimming took 5 bases from V and 13 from J; bases not matched to a gene: 10. Per germline, CDR1 SEHNR and CDR2 FQNEAQ (reference sequence). The CDR3 sequence is 13 residues long. CDR3 region: CASSRQTGGKGFF. The CDR3 nucleotides read TGTGCCAGCAGCCGACAGACAGGGGGCAAGGGTTTCTTT. Full variable domain (outside the CDR3, taken from reference TRBV7-9 and TRBJ1-1): DTGVSQNPRHKITKRGQNVTFRCDPISEHNRLYWYRQTLGQGPEFLTYFQNEAQLEKSRLLSDRFSAERPKGSFSTLEIQRTEQGDSAMYLCASSRQTGGKGFFGQGTRLTVV.